The 10 T cell receptor beta chains in this list originate from one sample, sequenced in a study of human T cells and chemical hapten exposure. TCRdb analysed the RACE reads with MiXCR anew, one entry per CDR3 protein. The sample shows about 110,000 distinct CDR3 sequences, about a tenth of them seen only once. Time point indicated: patch test 2, 6 weeks after DPC sensitization. Treatment denoted: therapeutic diphenylcyclopropenone sensitization with weekly scalp DPC. Source: whole blood, taken in connection with sensitization to the hapten diphenylcyclopropenone (DPC). Receptor source: a woman between 35 and 50 years old with alopecia areata. Some clones in this sample may be carry-over from other donors' samples.

This clonotype was seen ten or more times. The chain combines TRBV2 with TRBJ1-2; the D gene is possibly TRBD1 (5 bases). The CDR3 is made up of 15 amino acids. V was cut by 1 base and J by 4 bases, with 13 bases left in between. Germline V gene sequence: CDR1 SNHLY, CDR2 FYNNEI. Written as DNA, the CDR3 is TGTGCCAGCAGTGAAGGGGGACTAGGGGCCTATGGCTACACCTTC. It codes for CASSEGGLGAYGYTF. The whole variable domain, remainder taken from reference TRBV2 and TRBJ1-2, is EPEVTQTPSHQVTQMGQEVILRCVPISNHLYFYWYRQILGQKVEFLVSFYNNEISEKSEIFDDQFSVERPDGSNFTLKIRSTKLEDSAMYFCASSEGGLGAYGYTFGSGTRLTVV.

A few counts support this clonotype. The V call is TRBV7-9, the J call TRBJ1-6; D gene unclear. Germline values: CDR1 SEHNR, CDR2 FQNEAQ (reference sequence). The CDR3 covers 12 residues. The V and J ends lost 2 bases and 10 bases respectively, with 6 bases between them. CDR3 sequence (DNA): TGTGCCAGCAGCTTAAATGGCTCACCCCTCCACTTT. This sequence encodes CASSLNGSPLHF.

This clonotype was recorded many times. The chain links TRBV30 to TRBJ1-2; 8 positions agree with TRBD1. V was clipped by 6 bases and J by 4 bases; unmatched bases: 7. Germline-derived CDR1 and CDR2 are GTSNPN and SVGIG (reference sequence). The CDR3 spans 13 residues. The CDR3 spells CACRDRGIYGYTF. The CDR3 nucleotides read TGTGCCTGCCGAGACAGGGGAATCTATGGCTACACCTTC.

This clonotype has at least ten counts. The CDR3 reads CSARARLNTEAFF. The CDR3 nucleotides are TGCAGTGCTAGAGCAAGGTTGAACACTGAAGCTTTCTTT. The chain carries TRBV20-1 and TRBJ1-1; D is undetermined. The CDR3 runs to 13 residues. Trimming pared 1 base from V and 0 bases from J, leaving 6 bases between. Germline loops: CDR1 DFQATT, CDR2 SNEGSKA (reference sequence).

V usage is TRBV25-1 and J usage is TRBJ2-3, with 8 bases matching TRBD1. Trimming cost V 4 bases and J 2 bases; bases outside gene matches: 5. The germline CDR1 and CDR2 sequences are MGHDK and SYGVNS. The CDR3 runs to 15 residues. The DNA for the CDR3 is TGTGCCAGCAGTGCATGGACAGGGACCACAGATACGCAGTATTTT. It yields the protein CASSAWTGTTDTQYF.

This clonotype appeared many times. The chain combines TRBV10-1 with TRBJ2-3, with 10 bases identical to TRBD2. CDR1 and CDR2 from the germline V gene are WNHNN and SYGVQD (reference sequence). V lost 0 bases to trimming and J lost 6 bases; unmatched junction nucleotides: 18. The CDR3 has 20 residues. CDR3 nucleotides: TGCGCCAGCAGTGAGTCGTTTCCGAGTAGCGGGGGGACCCGCGACGATACGCAGTATTTT. Protein: CASSESFPSSGGTRDDTQYF.

This clonotype was observed at least ten times. The genes are TRBV7-2 and TRBJ1-5; no firm D call. Trimming pared 5 bases from V and 7 bases from J, leaving 12 bases between. The CDR3 loop spans 13 amino acids. Germline-derived CDR1 and CDR2 are SGHTA and FQGNSA. CDR3 DNA sequence: TGTGCCAGCAGCCAGGACGTCAGGCAGCCCCAGCATTTT. Protein sequence: CASSQDVRQPQHF.

This clonotype was picked up many times. This chain joins TRBV7-9 and TRBJ1-4; D may be TRBD1 (5 bases). Trimming took off 0 bases at V and 5 bases at J, with 10 bases between the two ends. Germline lookup yields CDR1 SEHNR and CDR2 FQNEAQ (reference sequence). The CDR3 covers 15 residues. The CDR3 region is CASSLADTVNEKLFF. In DNA form, the CDR3 reads TGTGCCAGCAGCTTAGCGGACACCGTCAATGAAAAACTGTTTTTT.

Ten or more counts support this clonotype. V and J are TRBV11-3 and TRBJ2-5; 7 bases agree with TRBD1. Germline-derived CDR1 and CDR2 are SGHNT and YENEEA. V gave up 5 bases and J gave up 0 bases; unmatched junction bases: 6. The CDR3 has 15 residues. CDR3 in DNA: TGTGCCAGCAGCCCGGGACAGACAGACCAAGAGACCCAGTACTTC. The encoded protein is CASSPGQTDQETQYF. The full variable domain, its missing parts supplied by reference TRBV11-3 and TRBJ2-5, is EAGVVQSPRYKIIEKKQPVAFWCNPISGHNTLYWYLQNLGQGPELLIRYENEEAVDDSQLPKDRFSAERLKGVDSTLKIQPAELGDSAVYLCASSPGQTDQETQYFGPGTRLLVL.

V gene TRBV12-3 or TRBV12-4 combines with J gene TRBJ2-5; D is undetermined. V was cut by 2 bases and J by 1 base, with 8 bases left in between. The CDR3 is 14 amino acids. The CDR3 reads CASSLNSPQETQYF. CDR3 in DNA: TGTGCCAGCAGTTTAAACAGCCCCCAAGAGACCCAGTACTTC.